The clone carrying this TCR beta chain occurred once. Its specificity is not known. Collection of blood occurred at baseline, at cycle 4 day 1, and at cycle 7 day 1. Libraries were prepared by immunoSEQ multiplex PCR; TCRdb keeps only in-frame clonotypes and omits some of them. The sample records about 50,000 clones, approximately 86% being singletons. The data were taken from a study of OX40 agonist ivuxolimab in advanced cancers. Study summary: Two patients with cutaneous melanoma and one with hepatocellular carcinoma, three in total, showed partial responses.

Study-level points and caveats: Both blood CD4+ and CD8+ T cells showed clonal growth by week 6 at 0.1 to 3.0 mg/kg.

Germline CDR1 and CDR2: LNHDA and SQIVND (reference sequence). Trimming removed 0 bases at V and 3 bases at J, with 8 bases between. This CDR3 is 14 amino acids long. This receptor was taken from an adult with an advanced solid tumor such as melanoma, head and neck, liver or kidney cancer. The chain combines TRBV19 with TRBJ2-5, with D tentatively TRBD1 (6 bases). The sequences come from CD4+ or CD8+ T cells sorted from blood, collected in a trial of the OX40 agonist ivuxolimab. Written as DNA, the CDR3 is TGTGCCAGTAGTATAGATGCAGGGGAAGAGACCCAGTACTTC. This translates into CASSIDAGEETQYF.